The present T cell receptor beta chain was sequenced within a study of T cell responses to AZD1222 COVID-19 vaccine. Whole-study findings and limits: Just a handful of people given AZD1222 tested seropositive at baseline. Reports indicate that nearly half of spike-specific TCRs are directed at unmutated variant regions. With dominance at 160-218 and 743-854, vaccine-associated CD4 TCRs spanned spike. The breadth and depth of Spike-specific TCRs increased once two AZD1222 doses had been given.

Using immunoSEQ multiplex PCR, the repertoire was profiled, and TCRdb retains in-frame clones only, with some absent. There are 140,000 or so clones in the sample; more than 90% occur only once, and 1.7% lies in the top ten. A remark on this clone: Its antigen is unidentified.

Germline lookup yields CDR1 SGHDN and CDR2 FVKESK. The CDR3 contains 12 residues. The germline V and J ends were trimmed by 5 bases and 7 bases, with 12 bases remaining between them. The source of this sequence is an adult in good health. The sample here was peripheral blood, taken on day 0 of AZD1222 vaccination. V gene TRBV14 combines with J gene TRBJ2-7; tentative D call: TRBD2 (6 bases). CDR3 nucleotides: TGTGCCAGCAGCGCGGGGTTCTTAGAGCAGTACTTC. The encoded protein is CASSAGFLEQYF.